Listed here are 30 T cell receptor beta chains from one sample, sequenced in a study of vaccination and CD4 T cells after COVID-19. One entry per CDR3 protein results from TCRdb running MiXCR on the PCR reads. The data show 20,000 to 25,000 distinct CDR3 sequences, 50% to 60% seen once. The material sequenced was CD4+ T cells from blood, taken before SARS-CoV-2 vaccination. All receptors come from a human donor who had recovered from COVID-19.

The chain is built from TRBV2 and TRBJ2-3; perhaps TRBD2 as D (5 bases). The CDR3 is 15 amino acids. V lost 5 bases and J lost 3, with 15 bases in between. Germline V gives CDR1 SNHLY, CDR2 FYNNEI. CDR3 nucleotides: TGTGCCAGCAGTTGGACTTTTTTGGAGACAGATACGCAGTATTTT. This translates into CASSWTFLETDTQYF.

The rearrangement links TRBV7-7 to TRBJ2-1; unclear D gene. Germline CDR1 reads SSHAT; CDR2 reads FNYEAQ (reference sequence). Trimming left V 0 bases short and J 2 bases short, with 11 bases between. CDR3 length equals 16 residues. In DNA form, the CDR3 reads TGTGCCAGCAGCTTAGCCCCGACCCCCCCCTACAATGAGCAGTTCTTC. Its translation is CASSLAPTPPYNEQFF.

This clonotype showed up just a few times. The chain links TRBV28 to TRBJ1-5, with D unresolved. Germline V gene sequence: CDR1 MDHEN, CDR2 SYDVKM. V was trimmed by 6 bases and J by 1 base, leaving 16 bases between them. The CDR3 is made up of 16 amino acids. The CDR3 DNA reads TGTGCCAGCAGCCCCCTTAGGGCAGCAAGCAATCAGCCCCAGCATTTT. It encodes CASSPLRAASNQPQHF.

In its sample, this clonotype was seen a few times. This sequence joins TRBV6-2 or TRBV6-3 and TRBJ1-1; TRBD1 is a possible D gene (6 bases). This CDR3 is 15 amino acids long. Between the trimmed V and J ends, which lost 0 bases and 1 base, there was a span of 9 bases. Germline assignment: CDR1 MNHEY and CDR2 SVGEGT. Written as DNA, the CDR3 is TGTGCCAGCAGTTACTCGATCAGGGGGAACACTGAAGCTTTCTTT. This gives the protein CASSYSIRGNTEAFF.

A few counts support this clonotype. V and J are TRBV6-5 and TRBJ1-2, with D perhaps matching TRBD1 (5 bases). This CDR3 has 13 amino acids. V lost 1 base and J 8 bases, leaving 11 bases between the germline ends. Germline lookup yields CDR1 MNHEY and CDR2 SVGAGI. The CDR3 DNA sequence: TGTGCCAGCAGTTACTTTGTAGGGGCGGGCTACACCTTC. It yields the protein CASSYFVGAGYTF.

This clonotype was observed a single time. The chain recombines TRBV10-3 with TRBJ2-5; D uncertain. The CDR3 contains 17 residues. V was pared by 0 bases and J by 0 bases, with 14 bases between. The V gene's germline CDR1 is ENHRY and CDR2 SYGVKD. Here the CDR3 reads CAISESNQSPYQETQYF. In DNA, the CDR3 is TGTGCCATCAGTGAGTCGAACCAGTCACCCTACCAAGAGACCCAGTACTTC.

Only a few counts were recorded for this clonotype. The chain uses TRBV20-1 and TRBJ2-5; TRBD2 aligns across 8 bases. V shed 6 bases and J 2 bases; nucleotides not matched to a gene: 5. This CDR3 spans 13 amino acids. Germline CDR1 reads DFQATT; CDR2 reads SNEGSKA (reference sequence). CDR3 DNA sequence: TGCAGTGCCTCGAGCGGGAGTCAAGAGACCCAGTACTTC. This sequence encodes CSASSGSQETQYF.

This clonotype was observed a single time. The V and J genes are TRBV4-1 and TRBJ1-1; maybe TRBD1 (6 bases). This CDR3 has 18 residues. V lost 5 bases and J 7 bases, leaving 29 bases between the germline ends. Per the germline V gene, CDR1 is MGHRA and CDR2 is YSYEKL. Here the CDR3 reads CASSSGSRRPGTLYEAFF. Here the CDR3 DNA reads TGCGCCAGCAGCTCAGGTTCCCGCCGGCCAGGGACACTGTATGAAGCTTTCTTT.

V is TRBV6-5 and J is TRBJ2-5; possible D gene TRBD1, 5 bases. Trimming shortened V by 0 bases and J by 1 base, and 6 bases separated the two germline ends. This CDR3 has 14 amino acids. Germline lookup yields CDR1 MNHEY and CDR2 SVGAGI. The CDR3 loop is CASSYSGAQETQYF. The CDR3, as DNA: TGTGCCAGCAGTTACTCAGGGGCCCAAGAGACCCAGTACTTC.

This clonotype has a handful of counts. V usage is TRBV5-4 and J usage is TRBJ2-5; TRBD2 matches 7 bases. Trimming at V came to 7 bases and at J to 2 bases, leaving 14 bases not matched to a gene. This CDR3 has 16 residues. The germline gives CDR1 SGHNT, CDR2 YYREEE (reference sequence). In DNA, the CDR3 is TGTGCCAGCGGGGTCCAGCGGGGAGAGGGGCAAGAGACCCAGTACTTC. Its translation is CASGVQRGEGQETQYF. The complete variable domain, with remaining parts taken from reference TRBV5-4 and TRBJ2-5, reads ETGVTQSPTHLIKTRGQQVTLRCSSQSGHNTVSWYQQALGQGPQFIFQYYREEENGRGNFPPRFSGLQFPNYSSELNVNALELDDSALYLCASGVQRGEGQETQYFGPGTRLLVL.

The chain employs TRBV6-1 and TRBJ2-3; 13 nucleotides line up with TRBD2. The germline CDR1 and CDR2 sequences are MNHNS and SASEGT. The CDR3 consists of 15 residues. V was clipped by 5 bases and J by 5 bases; unmatched bases: 4. The CDR3 coding sequence is TGTGCCAGCAGTCCACTAGCGGGAGGGGGAGATACGCAGTATTTT. Its protein product is CASSPLAGGGDTQYF.

V is TRBV28 and J is TRBJ2-5; D is possibly TRBD1 (5 bases). V was pared by 5 bases and J by 3 bases, with 7 bases between. Germline-derived CDR1 and CDR2 are MDHEN and SYDVKM. CDR3 length: 12 amino acids. In nucleotides, the CDR3 is TGTGCCAGCAGTGACAGAAAAGAGACCCAGTACTTC. It translates to CASSDRKETQYF. The full variable domain, completed using reference TRBV28 and TRBJ2-5, is DVKVTQSSRYLVKRTGEKVFLECVQDMDHENMFWYRQDPGLGLRLIYFSYDVKMKEKGDIPEGYSVSREKKERFSLILESASTNQTSMYLCASSDRKETQYFGPGTRLLVL.

V and J are TRBV2 and TRBJ1-1, with 8 bases matching TRBD1. Unmatched junction bases numbered 6, after V lost 4 bases and J lost 5 bases. Germline CDR1 SNHLY, CDR2 FYNNEI. The CDR3 loop spans 14 amino acids. The CDR3 sequence is CASSAITGGTEAFF. The CDR3 DNA follows: TGTGCCAGCAGTGCCATTACAGGGGGGACTGAAGCTTTCTTT.

A few counts support this clonotype. The gene calls are TRBV20-1 and TRBJ1-5; D is possibly TRBD1 (5 bases). CDR1 and CDR2 from the germline V gene are DFQATT and SNEGSKA (reference sequence). The CDR3 has 17 amino acids. V gave up 0 bases and J gave up 7 bases, with 22 bases separating them. The CDR3 DNA reads TGCAGTGCTAGAGATTCGCGGGGAGGCAGGGTGAAACAGCCCCAGCATTTT. Translating gives CSARDSRGGRVKQPQHF.

On this clonotype itself: Mismatch with germline at one junction end may stem from a read error. The chain employs TRBV20-1 and TRBJ2-3; 7 bases agree with TRBD2. Germline CDR1 reads DFQATT; CDR2 reads SNEGSKA (reference sequence). This CDR3 has 15 amino acids. This CDR3 reads CSATPTAGSTDTQFF. The DNA of the CDR3 is TGCAGTGCTACCCCAACAGCGGGAAGCACAGATACGCAGTTTTTT.

This sequence joins TRBV20-1 and TRBJ1-2, with 9 bases that match TRBD1. The CDR3 length is 14 residues. CDR1 is DFQATT and CDR2 is SNEGSKA in the germline V gene (reference sequence). The V and J ends lost 4 bases and 7 bases, in that order; junction bases with no gene match: 10. CDR3 region: CSAIVRQGVSGYTF. The CDR3 DNA sequence: TGCAGTGCTATAGTTCGACAGGGGGTCTCTGGCTACACCTTC.

This chain joins TRBV4-1 and TRBJ1-5; 7 bases align to TRBD1. The CDR3 has 14 amino acids. The V gene's germline CDR1 is MGHRA and CDR2 YSYEKL. Trimming cost V 1 base and J 6 bases; bases outside gene matches: 3. CDR3 sequence (DNA): TGCGCCAGCAGCCAAGCAGGGGGGGGTCAGCCCCAGCATTTT. Protein product: CASSQAGGGQPQHF.

This clonotype showed up just a few times. The chain combines TRBV6-2 or TRBV6-3 with TRBJ2-3; TRBD1 or TRBD2 may be the D gene (5 bases each). CDR3 length equals 16 residues. V lost 4 bases to trimming and J lost 6 bases, with 20 bases between them. CDR1 and CDR2 from the germline V gene are MNHEY and SVGEGT. The CDR3 DNA is TGTGCCAGCAGTTGGGAGAGGGGACCCCTTTACGATACGCAGTATTTT. Its protein product is CASSWERGPLYDTQYF.

The chain joins TRBV6-1 to TRBJ2-1; 12 bases are a match to TRBD1. The V gene's germline CDR1 is MNHNS and CDR2 SASEGT. The V gene end was trimmed by 7 bases and the J gene end by 2 bases; junction bases not matched to a gene: 6. The CDR3 runs 16 residues. CDR3 DNA: TGTGCCAGCAAGGGACAGGGGGCGCGGACCTACAATGAGCAGTTCTTC. This translates into CASKGQGARTYNEQFF.

The rearrangement joins TRBV2 to TRBJ2-2; 7 bases are a match to TRBD2. V trimming: 8 bases; J trimming: 2 bases; junction bases outside the gene matches: 5. Germline V lookup: CDR1 SNHLY, CDR2 FYNNEI. This CDR3 has 14 amino acids. The CDR3, as DNA: TGTGCCAGCCGCAGCGGGAAAAACACCGGGGAGCTGTTTTTT. Amino acids: CASRSGKNTGELFF.

This clonotype was observed once. J is TRBJ2-3 and V is TRBV2, with TRBD2 identical over 8 bases. V gave up 9 bases and J gave up 2 bases; unmatched junction bases: 1. CDR1 SNHLY and CDR2 FYNNEI come from the germline V gene. The CDR3 runs to 12 residues. The CDR3 nucleotides read TGTGCCAGTAGCGGGGACACAGATACGCAGTATTTT. This sequence encodes CASSGDTDTQYF.

This clonotype appeared a few times. The CDR3 protein is CASSFDSYSEAFF. DNA for the CDR3: TGTGCCAGCAGCTTCGACAGCTATTCTGAAGCTTTCTTT. The J gene is TRBJ1-1, the V gene TRBV7-9, with D perhaps matching TRBD1 (5 bases). This CDR3 contains 13 residues. Germline V gene lookup returns CDR1 SEHNR and CDR2 FQNEAQ (reference sequence). The V end was cut by 3 bases, the J end by 6 bases, with 11 bases between.

The chain links TRBV20-1 to TRBJ1-5; D not resolved. Germline CDR1 is DFQATT and CDR2 is SNEGSKA (reference sequence). CDR3 length: 13 residues. V was clipped by 4 bases and J by 5 bases, with 12 bases between them. CDR3 residues: CSAIPGLDQPQHF. The CDR3 DNA is TGCAGTGCTATTCCCGGTTTAGATCAGCCCCAGCATTTT.

The rearrangement uses TRBV7-2 and TRBJ1-3, with D possibly matching TRBD1 (5 bases). CDR1 is SGHTA and CDR2 is FQGNSA in the germline V gene. V dropped 1 base and J dropped 2 bases, with 12 bases sitting between them. The CDR3 contains 16 residues. For the CDR3, the DNA is TGTGCCAGCAGCTTAGTGGGACCGGGGCCTGGAAACACCATATATTTT. This encodes CASSLVGPGPGNTIYF.

J is TRBJ1-2 and V is TRBV30, with D possibly TRBD1 on 5 matching bases. This CDR3 has 11 amino acids. Germline V gene lookup returns CDR1 GTSNPN and CDR2 SVGIG (reference sequence). The V end lost 1 base, the J end lost 8 bases, and 8 bases lay between the germline ends. CDR3: CAWSEKGGYTF. In DNA form, the CDR3 reads TGTGCCTGGAGTGAGAAGGGGGGCTACACCTTC. The whole variable domain, filled in from reference TRBV30 and TRBJ1-2, reads SQTIHQWPATLVQPVGSPLSLECTVEGTSNPNLYWYRQAAGRGLQLLFYSVGIGQISSEVPQNLSASRPQDRQFILSSKKLLLSDSGFYLCAWSEKGGYTFGSGTRLTVV.

For the CDR3, the DNA is TGTGCCAGCAGCGCCGCCCCCGGGCCCGCGCATGGCTACACCTTC. Amino acid sequence: CASSAAPGPAHGYTF. V gene TRBV9 combines with J gene TRBJ1-2; D is ambiguous. Deletions cut 3 bases from V and 6 bases from J, with 18 bases between. The CDR3 consists of 15 residues. Germline-derived CDR1 and CDR2 are SGDLS and YYNGEE.

This rearrangement joins TRBV20-1 to TRBJ2-2, with 7 nucleotides matching TRBD1. Trimming removed 0 bases from V and 9 bases from J; junction bases left unmatched: 10. CDR3 size: 15 residues. CDR1 and CDR2 (germline): DFQATT, SNEGSKA (reference sequence). The CDR3 spells CSARDQDQGGRELFF. CDR3 DNA sequence: TGCAGTGCTAGAGATCAGGACCAAGGGGGCCGGGAGCTGTTTTTT.

CDR3 nucleotide sequence: TGTGCCAGCAGCTTTACTAGCGGGAGACAAGAGACCCAGTACTTC. It is translated as CASSFTSGRQETQYF. The chain combines TRBV7-9 with TRBJ2-5; 11 bases map to TRBD2. V lost 3 bases and J lost 2; bases outside the gene matches: 2. There are 15 residues in the CDR3. Germline CDR1 is SEHNR and CDR2 is FQNEAQ (reference sequence). The full variable domain, its missing parts supplied by reference TRBV7-9 and TRBJ2-5, is DTGVSQNPRHKITKRGQNVTFRCDPISEHNRLYWYRQTLGQGPEFLTYFQNEAQLEKSRLLSDRFSAERPKGSFSTLEIQRTEQGDSAMYLCASSFTSGRQETQYFGPGTRLLVL.

V is TRBV29-1 and J is TRBJ1-1; D unclear. In germline, CDR1 is SQVTM, CDR2 ANQGSEA. CDR3 length equals 13 residues. V was clipped by 1 base and J by 0 bases, with 6 bases between them. The CDR3 coding sequence is TGCAGCGTTGAAGTGGGAATGAACACTGAAGCTTTCTTT. Translation gives CSVEVGMNTEAFF. The variable domain in full, completed from reference TRBV29-1 and TRBJ1-1, reads SAVISQKPSRDICQRGTSLTIQCQVDSQVTMMFWYRQQPGQSLTLIATANQGSEATYESGFVIDKFPISRPNLTFSTLTVSNMSPEDSSIYLCSVEVGMNTEAFFGQGTRLTVV.

This clonotype has only one observation. The CDR3 DNA is TGTGCCAGCCAGGCGGTGGTAGTCTCCTACGAGCAGTACTTC. Protein: CASQAVVVSYEQYF. This chain links TRBV28 with TRBJ2-7; no clear D. The CDR3 runs 14 residues. Looked up from germline, CDR1 is MDHEN and CDR2 is SYDVKM. V shed 8 bases and J shed 0 bases, with 14 bases lying between them.